This entry features one T cell receptor beta chain sequence. What it recognizes is unknown. J lost 5 bases, V lost 0 bases, and 2 bases had no gene match. From germline, CDR1 is MNHEY and CDR2 SVGAGI. This CDR3 spans 15 amino acids. This record belongs to a study of breast tumors, draining lymph nodes, adjacent tissues. The study, taken as a whole, reports: Most tumor T cells seemingly derive from lymph node, then expand in tumor.

TCRdb analysed the multiplex PCR reads with MiXCR anew, one entry per CDR3 protein. The profile shows over 60,000 distinct CDR3 sequences, less than 60% of them singletons. The sample consisted of breast tumor tissue. This rearrangement joins TRBV6-5 to TRBJ1-5; TRBD1 aligns across 9 bases. The TCR sequence derives from a female donor with breast cancer. Some clones in this sample may be carry-over from other donors' samples. CDR3 bases: TGTGCCAGCAGTTACTCGACAGGGGGTGATCAGCCCCAGCATTTT. Translating gives CASSYSTGGDQPQHF.